These 27 T cell receptor beta chains originate from one sample sequenced in a study of cytomegalovirus exposure and HLA in healthy donors. Researchers ran the PCR with 60 Vbeta and 13 Jbeta primers. Using immunoSEQ multiplex PCR, the repertoire was profiled, and TCRdb retains in-frame clones only, with some absent. The sample holds approximately 130,000 clones, 70% to 80% seen once. The source material was PBMCs. These TCRs come from a man aged 45 to 65 in good health and CMV-seronegative.

CDR3 region: CASSRALNSEKLFF. CDR3 sequence (DNA): TGCGCCAGCAGCCGGGCCCTGAATAGTGAAAAACTGTTTTTT. V and J are TRBV4-1 and TRBJ1-4; D unclear. Germline CDR1 reads MGHRA; CDR2 reads YSYEKL. CDR3 length: 14 amino acids. V lost 4 bases, J lost 7 bases, and 13 bases lay in between.

This rearrangement joins TRBV4-2 to TRBJ2-1; a possible D gene is TRBD2 (6 bases). The germline CDR1 and CDR2 sequences are LGHNA and YNFKEQ. Trimming cost V 7 bases and J 5 bases, with 18 bases left between them. CDR3 size: 15 residues. The CDR3 coding sequence is TGTGCCAGCACCATTAGGGGAGCTAGCGACAATGAGCAGTTCTTC. Translating gives CASTIRGASDNEQFF.

This clone was seen only once. The J gene is TRBJ1-2, the V gene TRBV11-2, with TRBD1 matching 8 bases. With 5 bases clipped from V and 1 base from J, the junction kept 6 bases outside the gene matches. Germline V lookup: CDR1 SGHAT, CDR2 FQNNGV. The CDR3 extends over 15 amino acids. The CDR3: CASSRSGQGNYGYTF. The CDR3 nucleotides read TGTGCCAGCAGCCGTAGCGGACAGGGTAACTATGGCTACACCTTC.

The chain is built from TRBV6-1 and TRBJ1-4; the D gene is possibly TRBD1 (5 bases). The CDR3 runs 15 residues. In germline, CDR1 is MNHNS, CDR2 SASEGT. Trimming took off 3 bases at V and 4 bases at J, with 12 bases between the two ends. The CDR3, as DNA: TGTGCCAGCAGTGATCCCACAGGAAATAATGAAAAACTGTTTTTT. It encodes CASSDPTGNNEKLFF.

The rearrangement joins TRBV5-8 to TRBJ1-1, with 7 bases lining up with TRBD1. The ends lost 0 bases at V and 1 base at J; junction bases unmatched: 3. CDR3 length equals 15 residues. CDR1 and CDR2 (germline): SGHTS, YDEGEE. The CDR3 loop is CASSLGGQPNTEAFF. The CDR3 coding sequence is TGTGCCAGCAGCTTGGGGGGACAGCCGAACACTGAAGCTTTCTTT.

The chain has TRBV4-3 and TRBJ2-1; 8 bases are a match to TRBD2. V shed 3 bases and J 2 bases; nucleotides not matched to a gene: 3. Germline V gene lookup returns CDR1 LGHNA and CDR2 YSLEER. The CDR3 sequence is 15 residues long. The chain's CDR3 is CASSQSGSTYNEQFF. Here the CDR3 DNA reads TGCGCCAGCAGCCAGAGCGGGAGCACCTACAATGAGCAGTTCTTC.

This clone was detected only once. The chain uses TRBV7-9 and TRBJ2-5; 8 nucleotides align to TRBD1. Germline values: CDR1 SEHNR, CDR2 FQNEAQ (reference sequence). This CDR3 comprises 15 residues. V shed 5 bases and J 2 bases; nucleotides not matched to a gene: 7. DNA of the CDR3: TGTGCCAGCAGCCTGGGACAGGTCTATCAAGAGACCCAGTACTTC. It specifies CASSLGQVYQETQYF.

J is TRBJ1-5 and V is TRBV28, with D perhaps matching TRBD1 (6 bases). The ends were cut back, 5 bases at V and 2 bases at J, with 13 bases in the middle. The CDR3 is made up of 15 amino acids. The germline V gene encodes CDR1 MDHEN and CDR2 SYDVKM. The chain's CDR3 is CASSIPNRGNQPQHF. The CDR3 DNA follows: TGTGCCAGCAGTATTCCCAACAGGGGCAATCAGCCCCAGCATTTT.

CDR3 coding DNA: TGCAGCGTTGTGTCCCAGGGTAGCTATGGCTACACCTTC. As protein: CSVVSQGSYGYTF. The chain recombines TRBV29-1 with TRBJ1-2; TRBD1 is a possible D gene (5 bases). The CDR3 sequence is 13 residues long. V lost 4 bases, J lost 4 bases, and 13 bases lay in between. Per germline, CDR1 SQVTM and CDR2 ANQGSEA.

The J gene is TRBJ2-3, the V gene TRBV7-3, with D perhaps matching TRBD2 (6 bases). Germline CDR1 is SGHTA and CDR2 is FQGTGA. This CDR3 is 15 amino acids long. V was clipped by 2 bases and J by 3 bases, with 12 bases between them. CDR3 residues: CASSLSGDRTDTQYF. Written as DNA, the CDR3 is TGTGCCAGCAGCTTATCGGGAGATCGGACAGATACGCAGTATTTT.

The rearrangement uses TRBV28 and TRBJ1-5, with a tentative D call TRBD1 (5 bases). The V end lost 6 bases, the J end lost 4 bases, and 16 bases lay between the germline ends. The length of the CDR3 is 15 residues. In germline, CDR1 is MDHEN, CDR2 SYDVKM. The CDR3 loop reads CASRPGGGPNQPQHF. The CDR3 DNA sequence: TGTGCCAGCAGGCCCGGGGGAGGGCCTAATCAGCCCCAGCATTTT.

CDR3 protein: CASSPTGYNEQFF. CDR3 coding DNA: TGTGCCAGCAGCCCGACGGGATACAATGAGCAGTTCTTC. The rearrangement uses TRBV5-6 and TRBJ2-1; D is possibly TRBD2 (5 bases). Germline assignment: CDR1 SGHDT and CDR2 YYEEEE. The CDR3 contains 13 residues. The V end lost 4 bases, the J end lost 4 bases, and 9 bases lay between the germline ends.

The rearrangement joins TRBV9 to TRBJ1-5; D is unclear. CDR3 length: 15 amino acids. The ends were cut back, 2 bases at V and 0 bases at J, with 9 bases in the middle. CDR1 and CDR2 from the germline V gene are SGDLS and YYNGEE. This CDR3 reads CASSVSAASNQPQHF. The CDR3 bases are TGTGCCAGCAGCGTGAGCGCGGCTAGCAATCAGCCCCAGCATTTT.

The rearrangement uses TRBV25-1 and TRBJ2-3, with 13 nucleotides matching TRBD2. The CDR3 totals 16 residues. Trimming cost V 10 bases and J 3 bases; bases outside gene matches: 10. Germline loops: CDR1 MGHDK, CDR2 SYGVNS. The CDR3 protein is CANPFWTSGSTDTQYF. CDR3 in DNA: TGTGCCAACCCCTTTTGGACTAGCGGGAGTACAGATACGCAGTATTTT.

The chain combines TRBV18 with TRBJ2-7; TRBD2 aligns across 8 bases. Trimming took 6 bases from V and 3 from J; bases not matched to a gene: 1. This CDR3 is built from 12 residues. Germline-derived CDR1 and CDR2 are KGHSH and LQKENI. Written as DNA, the CDR3 is TGTGCCAGCTCCCGGGAGGGCTACGAGCAGTACTTC. Its protein is CASSREGYEQYF.

V gene TRBV7-2 combines with J gene TRBJ1-5; 7 bases match TRBD1. The CDR3 consists of 14 residues. J was trimmed by 4 bases and V by 5 bases; bases with no gene match: 5. Germline V gives CDR1 SGHTA, CDR2 FQGNSA. The CDR3 protein is CASSDLDRNQPQHF. The CDR3 DNA reads TGTGCCAGCAGCGACTTGGACAGGAATCAGCCCCAGCATTTT.

V usage is TRBV4-1 and J usage is TRBJ2-5; 14 bases map to TRBD2. The CDR3 contains 18 residues. Trimming took 3 bases from V and 5 from J; bases not matched to a gene: 11. Germline loops: CDR1 MGHRA, CDR2 YSYEKL. As DNA, the CDR3 is TGCGCCAGCAGCCATCCATTGGAGACTAGCGGGAGGGGGGAGACCCAGTACTTC. It encodes CASSHPLETSGRGETQYF.

V is TRBV6-6 and J is TRBJ1-4; D possibly corresponds to TRBD1 (5 bases). This CDR3 contains 15 residues. The germline V gene encodes CDR1 MNHNY and CDR2 SVGAGI (reference sequence). The V and J ends lost 0 bases and 7 bases respectively, with 12 bases between them. The CDR3 loop is CASSYSRGLGEKLFF. CDR3 DNA: TGTGCCAGCAGTTACTCGCGGGGGTTAGGTGAAAAACTGTTTTTT.

The chain is built from TRBV19 and TRBJ2-3; D perhaps matches TRBD1 (5 bases). This CDR3 has 15 residues. Germline V gives CDR1 LNHDA, CDR2 SQIVND (reference sequence). Trimming shortened V by 0 bases and J by 5 bases, and 12 bases separated the two germline ends. CDR3 loop: CASSIDSGFGDTQYF. CDR3 nucleotides: TGTGCCAGTAGTATAGACTCAGGGTTTGGAGATACGCAGTATTTT.

The rearrangement uses TRBV13 and TRBJ2-7; 10 nucleotides agree with TRBD1. V lost 2 bases, J lost 5 bases, and 6 bases stayed unmatched. The CDR3 runs 15 residues. Germline V CDR1 and CDR2: PRHDT, FYEKMQ (reference sequence). For the CDR3, the DNA is TGTGCCAGCAGCTTAAAGGGACAGGGGATCAACGAGCAGTACTTC. It encodes CASSLKGQGINEQYF.

The chain joins TRBV5-6 to TRBJ2-7; D not resolved. The CDR3 contains 12 residues. Trimming cost V 2 bases and J 5 bases, with 8 bases left between them. Germline CDR1 and CDR2: SGHDT and YYEEEE. As DNA, the CDR3 is TGTGCCAGCAGCTTCATCCCGGACGAGCAGTACTTC. It is translated as CASSFIPDEQYF.

The chain has TRBV12-5 and TRBJ1-4; a possible D gene is TRBD1 (6 bases). This CDR3 is built from 21 residues. In germline, CDR1 is LGHNT, CDR2 FRNRAP. V was shortened by 0 bases and J by 7 bases, with 30 bases between the two germline ends. The CDR3 protein is CASGLVWAIRGSRSVCEKLFF. The CDR3 bases are TGTGCTAGTGGTTTGGTATGGGCTATCAGGGGATCGAGATCGGTTTGTGAAAAACTGTTTTTT.

The rearrangement uses TRBV7-2 and TRBJ2-6; D is perhaps TRBD2 (6 bases). The ends were cut back, 0 bases at V and 1 base at J, with 13 bases in the middle. This CDR3 is 18 amino acids long. Germline assignment: CDR1 SGHTA and CDR2 FQGNSA. CDR3 coding DNA: TGTGCCAGCAGCTTAGCTTCCGGGAGAGGGTCTGGGGCCAACGTCCTGACTTTC. It translates to CASSLASGRGSGANVLTF. Full variable domain (remainder filled in from reference TRBV7-2 and TRBJ2-6): GAGVSQSPSNKVTEKGKDVELRCDPISGHTALYWYRQSLGQGLEFLIYFQGNSAPDKSGLPSDRFSAERTGGSVSTLTIQRTQQEDSAVYLCASSLASGRGSGANVLTFGAGSRLTVL.

The V call is TRBV11-2, the J call TRBJ1-5, with 9 bases that match TRBD1. The germline V gene has CDR1 SGHAT and CDR2 FQNNGV. The J segment lost 1 base and the V segment lost 5 bases, leaving 6 bases of the junction unmatched. The CDR3 is made up of 16 amino acids. As DNA, the CDR3 is TGTGCCAGCAGCAAGGCCGGACAGGGGAGCAATCAGCCCCAGCATTTT. Translation gives CASSKAGQGSNQPQHF.

This rearrangement joins TRBV7-6 to TRBJ2-7; maybe TRBD2 (6 bases). Per germline, CDR1 SGHVS and CDR2 FNYEAQ. The CDR3 totals 15 residues. Trimming took off 5 bases at V and 3 bases at J, with 17 bases between the two ends. This CDR3 is CASSDRSGAGYEQYF. In DNA, the CDR3 is TGTGCCAGCAGCGACAGAAGCGGAGCGGGCTACGAGCAGTACTTC.

The rearrangement joins TRBV4-3 to TRBJ1-4, with TRBD1 matching 8 bases. J was trimmed by 4 bases and V by 4 bases; bases with no gene match: 2. The CDR3 runs 14 residues. Germline lookup yields CDR1 LGHNA and CDR2 YSLEER. The CDR3 reads CASSPGQVNEKLFF. CDR3 nucleotide sequence: TGCGCCAGCAGCCCGGGACAGGTTAATGAAAAACTGTTTTTT.

The chain is built from TRBV29-1 and TRBJ1-3; D possibly corresponds to TRBD1 (6 bases). Trimming removed 5 bases at V and 3 bases at J, with 14 bases between. This CDR3 is built from 14 residues. Germline CDR1 SQVTM, CDR2 ANQGSEA. The CDR3 nucleotides are TGCAGCGTTTACCAGGGGATTTTTGGAAACACCATATATTTT. Residues: CSVYQGIFGNTIYF.